This T cell receptor beta chain came from a study of blood T cells in healthy people across ages. Study results and caveats: Diversity estimates drawn from one million T cells were deemed underestimates.

The authors ran a second PCR of about 6 to 12 cycles using a sample-barcoded 5' primer and a J-beta primer mix. Every cDNA molecule bore a tag from a template-switch adaptor containing 12 random nucleotides. Each CDR3 protein gets one entry after TCRdb re-called the 5' RACE reads with MiXCR. Altogether some 1,500,000 distinct CDR3 sequences are present, 35% to 45% being singletons, with the ten largest covering over 3.5%. The total RNA that was extracted per sample amounted to at least 5 micrograms. J lost 6 bases, V lost 1 base, and 8 bases had no gene match. The CDR3 spans 16 residues. CDR1 MNHEY and CDR2 SMNVEV come from the germline V gene (reference sequence). Note on this clonotype: Its antigen remains unidentified.

The V and J genes are TRBV27 and TRBJ2-1, with 8 bases matching TRBD2. Sequenced sample: blood. The source of this sequence is a woman younger than 30 in good health. The CDR3 coding sequence is TGTGCCAGCAGTTTATGGGGAGCGGGGGTGGGCAATGAGCAGTTCTTC. Translating it yields CASSLWGAGVGNEQFF.